What follows describes a single T cell receptor beta chain. The sample is drawn from a study of blood T cell repertoires in COVID-19. Across the study: Collection of acute and convalescent COVID-19 samples took place in the United States, Italy and Spain. T cells, B-cell-depleted T cells, or PBMCs supplied cDNA or gDNA.

Trimming took off 6 bases at V and 0 bases at J, with 15 bases between the two ends. The CDR3 extends over 15 amino acids. The germline V gene has CDR1 MDHEN and CDR2 SYDVKM. Per the study methods: From reference gene primer amplification, estimates of nucleated cell counts were derived. The repertoire was sequenced with immunoSEQ multiplex PCR; TCRdb's copy has only in-frame clones and lacks some. D and trimming come from the DNA, and the V and J calls and clone size come from that table. The sample contains 25,000 to 40,000 clones, around 90% of which appear only once. This TCR was sampled from a man in his 70s with active or convalescent COVID-19. The rearrangement joins TRBV28 to TRBJ2-7, with D possibly matching TRBD2 (7 bases). Sequenced sample: peripheral blood. CDR3 loop: CASSPGGHSSYEQYF. The CDR3 DNA reads TGTGCCAGCAGCCCCGGGGGGCACAGCTCCTACGAGCAGTACTTC.